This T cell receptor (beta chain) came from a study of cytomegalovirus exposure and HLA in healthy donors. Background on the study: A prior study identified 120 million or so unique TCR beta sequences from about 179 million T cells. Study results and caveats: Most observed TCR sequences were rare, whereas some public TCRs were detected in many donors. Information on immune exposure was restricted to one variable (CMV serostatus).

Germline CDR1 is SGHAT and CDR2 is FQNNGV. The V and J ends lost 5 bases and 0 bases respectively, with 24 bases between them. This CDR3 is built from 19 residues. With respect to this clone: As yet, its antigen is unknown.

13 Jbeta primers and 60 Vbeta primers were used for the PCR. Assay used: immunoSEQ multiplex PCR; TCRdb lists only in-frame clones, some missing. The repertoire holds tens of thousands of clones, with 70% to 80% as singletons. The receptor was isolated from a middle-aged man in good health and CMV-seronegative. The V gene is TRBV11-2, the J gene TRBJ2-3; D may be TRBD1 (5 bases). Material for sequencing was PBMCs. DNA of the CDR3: TGTGCCAGCAGCCTACAAAGTTTCAGGGTTTGGTCTAGCACAGATACGCAGTATTTT. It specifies CASSLQSFRVWSSTDTQYF.